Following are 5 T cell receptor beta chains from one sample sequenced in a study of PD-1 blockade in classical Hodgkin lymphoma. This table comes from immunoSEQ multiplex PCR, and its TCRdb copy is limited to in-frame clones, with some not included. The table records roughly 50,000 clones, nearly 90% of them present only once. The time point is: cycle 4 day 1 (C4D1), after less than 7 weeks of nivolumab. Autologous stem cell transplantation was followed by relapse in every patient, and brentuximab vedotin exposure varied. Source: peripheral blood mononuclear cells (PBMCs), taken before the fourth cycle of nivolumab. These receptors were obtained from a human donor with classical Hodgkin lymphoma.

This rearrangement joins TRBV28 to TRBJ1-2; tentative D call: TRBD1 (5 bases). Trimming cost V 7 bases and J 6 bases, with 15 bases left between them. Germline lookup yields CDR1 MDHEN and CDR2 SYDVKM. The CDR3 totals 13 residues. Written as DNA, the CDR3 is TGTGCCAGCACCCCGGGGGGGGGTGATGGCTACACCTTC. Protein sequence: CASTPGGGDGYTF.

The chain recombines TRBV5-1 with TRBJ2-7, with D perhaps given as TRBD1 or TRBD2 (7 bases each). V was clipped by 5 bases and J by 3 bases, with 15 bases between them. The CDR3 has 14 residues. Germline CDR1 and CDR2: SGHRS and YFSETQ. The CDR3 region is CASSRTGLGYEQYF. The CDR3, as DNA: TGCGCCAGCAGTCGGACAGGACTAGGCTACGAGCAGTACTTC.

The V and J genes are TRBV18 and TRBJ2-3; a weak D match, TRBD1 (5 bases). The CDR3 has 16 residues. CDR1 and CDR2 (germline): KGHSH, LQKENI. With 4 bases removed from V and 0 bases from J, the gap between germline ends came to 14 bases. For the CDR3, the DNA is TGTGCCAGCTCACACCGGTTTGGGGCTAGCACAGATACGCAGTATTTT. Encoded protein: CASSHRFGASTDTQYF.

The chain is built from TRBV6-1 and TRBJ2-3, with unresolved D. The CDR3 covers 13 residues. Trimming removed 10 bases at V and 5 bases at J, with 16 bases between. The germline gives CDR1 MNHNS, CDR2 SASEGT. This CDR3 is CAIHPLPGDTQYF. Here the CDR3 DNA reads TGTGCCATACACCCCCTACCGGGAGATACGCAGTATTTT.

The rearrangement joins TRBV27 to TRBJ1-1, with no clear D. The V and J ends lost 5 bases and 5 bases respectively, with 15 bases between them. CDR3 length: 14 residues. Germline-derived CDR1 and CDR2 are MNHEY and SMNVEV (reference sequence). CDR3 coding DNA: TGTGCCAGCAGTCCCCGACGGGTGGTGACTGAAGCTTTCTTT. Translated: CASSPRRVVTEAFF.